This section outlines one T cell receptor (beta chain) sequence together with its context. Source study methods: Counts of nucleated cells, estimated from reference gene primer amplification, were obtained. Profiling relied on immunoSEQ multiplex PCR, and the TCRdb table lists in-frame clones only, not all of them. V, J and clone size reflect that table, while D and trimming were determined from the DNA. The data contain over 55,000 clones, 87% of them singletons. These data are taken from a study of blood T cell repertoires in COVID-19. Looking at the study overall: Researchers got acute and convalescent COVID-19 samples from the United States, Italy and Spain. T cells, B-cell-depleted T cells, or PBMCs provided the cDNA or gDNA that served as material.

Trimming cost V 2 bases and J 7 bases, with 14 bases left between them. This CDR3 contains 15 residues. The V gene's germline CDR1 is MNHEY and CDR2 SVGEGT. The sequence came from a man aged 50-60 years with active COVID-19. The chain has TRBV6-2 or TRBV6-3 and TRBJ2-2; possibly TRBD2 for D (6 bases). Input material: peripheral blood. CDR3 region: CASSYVEGTDGELFF. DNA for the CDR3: TGTGCCAGCAGTTACGTGGAGGGAACGGACGGGGAGCTGTTTTTT.